The rows below give T cell receptor beta chains drawn from one sample of a study of beta chain features in type 1 diabetes. Only in-frame clones appear in the TCRdb table, and some are missing; sequencing was by immunoSEQ multiplex PCR. The profile shows roughly 230,000 clones, 9.6% of them singletons. Sequencing used naive CD4+ T cells from blood. The receptors stem from a woman in her late teens or twenties in good health. Each CDR3 is given with its conserved first and last residue. A D gene is named only where the DNA matches it firmly. The size field is filled for only some rows; it gives once, few, many or a size class.

length	J	size	V	D	DNA	CDR3
16	TRBJ2-7	few	TRBV4-1	TRBD1	TGCGCCAGCAGCCAAGACGAACGACAGGGCGCCTACGAGCAGTACTTC	CASSQDERQGAYEQYF
12	TRBJ2-7	few	TRBV30	.	TGTGCCTGGAGGCAGGCTACCTACGAGCAGTACTTC	CAWRQATYEQYF
16	TRBJ2-1	few	TRBV6-5	.	TGTGCCAGCAGTTACTCGGCCGGGGTAAACTACAATGAGCAGTTCTTC	CASSYSAGVNYNEQFF
15	TRBJ2-7	few	TRBV6-1	.	TGTGCCAGCAGTGTAATGGGGGGTAACCCCTACGAGCAGTACTTC	CASSVMGGNPYEQYF
13	TRBJ2-1	few	TRBV5-1	TRBD1	TGCGCCAGCAGCTTCGGACAGGGCAATGAGCAGTTCTTC	CASSFGQGNEQFF
16	TRBJ1-5	few	TRBV28	.	TGTGCCAGCAGTTTTCGGGGAGGGAGGGGAAATCAGCCCCAGCATTTT	CASSFRGGRGNQPQHF
17	TRBJ2-3	few	TRBV9	TRBD2	TGTGCCAGCAGCGGGAGCTCGTGGCGGGGGGCCCCAGATACGCAGTATTTT	CASSGSSWRGAPDTQYF
17	TRBJ2-1	.	TRBV9	TRBD2	TGTGCCAGCAGTGCCACCGGGGGGGTTAGCTCCTACAATGAGCAGTTCTTC	CASSATGGVSSYNEQFF
15	TRBJ1-2	.	TRBV19	TRBD1	TGTGCCAGTAGGAGCCCAGGGGGCGAATCCTATGGCTACACCTTC	CASRSPGGESYGYTF
19	TRBJ2-7	.	TRBV5-1	TRBD2	TGCGCCAGCAGCCCCCAGGGGACTAGCGGTACGATGGGCTCCTACGAGCAGTACTTC	CASSPQGTSGTMGSYEQYF
13	TRBJ1-5	.	TRBV7-8	.	TGTGCCAGCAGCTCCACAGCAAATCAGCCCCAGCATTTT	CASSSTANQPQHF
15	TRBJ1-3	.	TRBV25-1	TRBD1	TGTGCCAGCAGTGAAGGGATGACAGGGCGAAACACCATATATTTT	CASSEGMTGRNTIYF
14	TRBJ2-5	few	TRBV5-4	TRBD1	TGTGCCAGCACCGAGGACAGGGGGACAGAGACCCAGTACTTC	CASTEDRGTETQYF
15	TRBJ2-5	.	TRBV7-6	.	TGTGCCAGCAGCTCCGGGACAAGAATGGAAGAGACCCAGTACTTC	CASSSGTRMEETQYF
15	TRBJ2-1	.	TRBV5-1	.	TGCGCCAGCAAGCTTGGTTCTGGACTTCCCGATGAGCAGTTCTTC	CASKLGSGLPDEQFF
13	TRBJ1-1	.	TRBV6-1	TRBD1	TGTGCCAGCATCCGGACAGGGACGGTGGAAGCTTTCTTT	CASIRTGTVEAFF
12	TRBJ2-3	few	TRBV30	.	TGTGCCTGGAGTGTGTCAGGAGATACGCAGTATTTT	CAWSVSGDTQYF
13	TRBJ1-4	.	TRBV2	.	TGTGCCAGCATGGCTGAGTACAGTGAAAAACTGTTTTTT	CASMAEYSEKLFF
17	TRBJ2-1	few	TRBV14	TRBD2	TGTGCCAGCAGCCAAGGCAGGACTAGCGGAATTTACAGTGAGCAGTTCTTC	CASSQGRTSGIYSEQFF
15	TRBJ1-4	.	TRBV4-1	TRBD1	TGCGCCAGCAGCCAAGGCGACAGGGGGACTGAAAAACTGTTTTTT	CASSQGDRGTEKLFF
15	TRBJ1-2	.	TRBV5-6	.	TGTGCCAGCAGCTTACCCCCCAGCAGGTCTTATGGCTACACCTTC	CASSLPPSRSYGYTF
13	TRBJ1-3	.	TRBV6-5	.	TGTGCCACCTTCAGGGGAAACGGAAACACCATATATTTT	CATFRGNGNTIYF
16	TRBJ1-2	.	TRBV11-2	TRBD1	TGTGCCAGCAGCCCGGGACAGGGGGCTTCTAACTATGGCTACACCTTC	CASSPGQGASNYGYTF
12	TRBJ1-2	few	TRBV9	.	TGTGCCAGCAGCGAGGACCAGGGCCGCTACACCTTC	CASSEDQGRYTF
13	TRBJ2-3	.	TRBV9	.	TGTGCCAGCACCAGGGAAGGGGCAGATACGCAGTATTTT	CASTREGADTQYF
15	TRBJ1-1	few	TRBV27	TRBD1	TGTGCCAGCAGTTATGCCAGGGGGGACGAGAGTGAAGCTTTCTTT	CASSYARGDESEAFF
17	TRBJ2-3	.	TRBV4-1	.	TGCGCCAGCAGACCGGTTGAGCGGGTCCCTAGCACAGATACGCAGTATTTT	CASRPVERVPSTDTQYF
13	TRBJ1-5	.	TRBV5-1	.	TGCGCCAGCAGCCAGGATAGCAATCAGCCCCAGCATTTT	CASSQDSNQPQHF
15	TRBJ1-2	.	TRBV5-4	.	TGTGCCAGCAGCCGCGGGACCTTAAGTCTCTATGGCTACACCTTC	CASSRGTLSLYGYTF
17	TRBJ2-1	few	TRBV12-2	.	TGTGCAAGTCGCTCCCCAATCCGGGACAGAACCTACAATGAGCAGTTCTTC	CASRSPIRDRTYNEQFF
16	TRBJ2-1	.	TRBV4-1	.	TGTGCCAGCAGCCAAGGGGCGGCTAGCGAGGGCGATGAGCAGTTCTTC	CASSQGAASEGDEQFF
13	TRBJ1-6	.	TRBV10-1	.	TGCGCCAGCAGTGACCAGAGGAGCTCACCCCTCCACTTT	CASSDQRSSPLHF
13	TRBJ2-7	few	TRBV6-5	.	TGTGCCAGCAGTTTCGGGGGAGACGGCGAGCAGTACTTC	CASSFGGDGEQYF
17	TRBJ2-6	.	TRBV5-1	.	TGCGCCAGCAGCTTGGTATCGGGAACGACTGGGGCCAACGTCCTGACTTTC	CASSLVSGTTGANVLTF
14	TRBJ2-5	few	TRBV5-6	.	TGTGCCAGCAGCTTGTTCGGTGTCCAAGAGACCCAGTACTTC	CASSLFGVQETQYF